This is a list of T cell receptor beta chains from one sample in a study of CD8 T cells in Susac syndrome. TCRdb reprocessed the immunoSEQ multiplex PCR reads via MiXCR and lists one record per CDR3 protein. The sample shows about 400,000 distinct CDR3 sequences, approximately 85% of them seen only once. What was sequenced was CD8+ T cells from PBMCs. The receptors here all came from a human donor with multiple sclerosis. Each CDR3 is given with its conserved first and last residue. A D gene is named only where the DNA matches it firmly. Expanded clones are given a class, and other clones once, few, many or no size at all.

J gene	D gene	clone size	V gene	CDR3 DNA	CDR3 protein
TRBJ2-1	TRBD2	NA	TRBV6-1	TGTGCCAGCAGCGGACTAGCCCTCTCCTACAATGAGCAGTTCTTC	CASSGLALSYNEQFF
TRBJ2-7	TRBD1	NA	TRBV5-1	TGCGCCAGCAGCCAGGACAGGGATGGCTCCTACGAGCAGTACTTC	CASSQDRDGSYEQYF
TRBJ1-5	TRBD1	NA	TRBV5-1	TGCGCCAGCAGTCAGGGGACAGGGGCTCAGCCCCAGCATTTT	CASSQGTGAQPQHF
TRBJ1-1	NA	NA	TRBV25-1	TGTGCCAGCAGTGAATATTTTTTCGACCTCCTAGGGAGGGGCACTGAAGCTTTCTTT	CASSEYFFDLLGRGTEAFF
TRBJ1-1	TRBD1	NA	TRBV11-2	TGTGCCAGCAGCCGATATGACCCCAGGGGGCGAGACACTGAAGCTTTCTTT	CASSRYDPRGRDTEAFF
TRBJ1-1	NA	few	TRBV5-8	TGTGCCAGTGGAAACAGTGAAGCTTTCTTT	CASGNSEAFF
TRBJ1-2	TRBD1	NA	TRBV29-1	TGCAGCGTTGAAGATGGTTGGACAGGGCATGGCTACACCTTC	CSVEDGWTGHGYTF
TRBJ2-3	NA	NA	TRBV6-6	TGTGCCAGCAGTTACCCCAGGGTCCTCGGCACAGATACGCAGTATTTT	CASSYPRVLGTDTQYF
TRBJ2-7	NA	NA	TRBV27	TGTGCCAGCAGTTTATCTGGGCGGCCTTCCTACGAGCAGTACTTC	CASSLSGRPSYEQYF
TRBJ2-7	TRBD2	once	TRBV28	TGTGCCAGCAGACCGGGACTAGCGGGATACGAGCAGTACTTC	CASRPGLAGYEQYF
TRBJ1-1	NA	NA	TRBV2	TGTGCCAGCAGTGGGTGGCAGGCCCAGGGAGCTTTCTTT	CASSGWQAQGAFF
TRBJ2-7	NA	NA	TRBV4-1	TGCGCCAGCAGCCTCGGGCAGGGCCCCGAGCAGTACTTC	CASSLGQGPEQYF
TRBJ1-4	TRBD1	NA	TRBV6-5	TGTGCCAGCAGTTACTCTGGACAGGGGAATGAAAAACTGTTTTTT	CASSYSGQGNEKLFF
TRBJ1-1	NA	NA	TRBV19	TGTGCCAGTAGAGGAGGTACCCCTGAAGCTTTCTTT	CASRGGTPEAFF
TRBJ2-2	NA	NA	TRBV27	TGTGCCAGCAGCCCCTCGGGGGCCGGCACCGGGGAGCTGTTTTTT	CASSPSGAGTGELFF